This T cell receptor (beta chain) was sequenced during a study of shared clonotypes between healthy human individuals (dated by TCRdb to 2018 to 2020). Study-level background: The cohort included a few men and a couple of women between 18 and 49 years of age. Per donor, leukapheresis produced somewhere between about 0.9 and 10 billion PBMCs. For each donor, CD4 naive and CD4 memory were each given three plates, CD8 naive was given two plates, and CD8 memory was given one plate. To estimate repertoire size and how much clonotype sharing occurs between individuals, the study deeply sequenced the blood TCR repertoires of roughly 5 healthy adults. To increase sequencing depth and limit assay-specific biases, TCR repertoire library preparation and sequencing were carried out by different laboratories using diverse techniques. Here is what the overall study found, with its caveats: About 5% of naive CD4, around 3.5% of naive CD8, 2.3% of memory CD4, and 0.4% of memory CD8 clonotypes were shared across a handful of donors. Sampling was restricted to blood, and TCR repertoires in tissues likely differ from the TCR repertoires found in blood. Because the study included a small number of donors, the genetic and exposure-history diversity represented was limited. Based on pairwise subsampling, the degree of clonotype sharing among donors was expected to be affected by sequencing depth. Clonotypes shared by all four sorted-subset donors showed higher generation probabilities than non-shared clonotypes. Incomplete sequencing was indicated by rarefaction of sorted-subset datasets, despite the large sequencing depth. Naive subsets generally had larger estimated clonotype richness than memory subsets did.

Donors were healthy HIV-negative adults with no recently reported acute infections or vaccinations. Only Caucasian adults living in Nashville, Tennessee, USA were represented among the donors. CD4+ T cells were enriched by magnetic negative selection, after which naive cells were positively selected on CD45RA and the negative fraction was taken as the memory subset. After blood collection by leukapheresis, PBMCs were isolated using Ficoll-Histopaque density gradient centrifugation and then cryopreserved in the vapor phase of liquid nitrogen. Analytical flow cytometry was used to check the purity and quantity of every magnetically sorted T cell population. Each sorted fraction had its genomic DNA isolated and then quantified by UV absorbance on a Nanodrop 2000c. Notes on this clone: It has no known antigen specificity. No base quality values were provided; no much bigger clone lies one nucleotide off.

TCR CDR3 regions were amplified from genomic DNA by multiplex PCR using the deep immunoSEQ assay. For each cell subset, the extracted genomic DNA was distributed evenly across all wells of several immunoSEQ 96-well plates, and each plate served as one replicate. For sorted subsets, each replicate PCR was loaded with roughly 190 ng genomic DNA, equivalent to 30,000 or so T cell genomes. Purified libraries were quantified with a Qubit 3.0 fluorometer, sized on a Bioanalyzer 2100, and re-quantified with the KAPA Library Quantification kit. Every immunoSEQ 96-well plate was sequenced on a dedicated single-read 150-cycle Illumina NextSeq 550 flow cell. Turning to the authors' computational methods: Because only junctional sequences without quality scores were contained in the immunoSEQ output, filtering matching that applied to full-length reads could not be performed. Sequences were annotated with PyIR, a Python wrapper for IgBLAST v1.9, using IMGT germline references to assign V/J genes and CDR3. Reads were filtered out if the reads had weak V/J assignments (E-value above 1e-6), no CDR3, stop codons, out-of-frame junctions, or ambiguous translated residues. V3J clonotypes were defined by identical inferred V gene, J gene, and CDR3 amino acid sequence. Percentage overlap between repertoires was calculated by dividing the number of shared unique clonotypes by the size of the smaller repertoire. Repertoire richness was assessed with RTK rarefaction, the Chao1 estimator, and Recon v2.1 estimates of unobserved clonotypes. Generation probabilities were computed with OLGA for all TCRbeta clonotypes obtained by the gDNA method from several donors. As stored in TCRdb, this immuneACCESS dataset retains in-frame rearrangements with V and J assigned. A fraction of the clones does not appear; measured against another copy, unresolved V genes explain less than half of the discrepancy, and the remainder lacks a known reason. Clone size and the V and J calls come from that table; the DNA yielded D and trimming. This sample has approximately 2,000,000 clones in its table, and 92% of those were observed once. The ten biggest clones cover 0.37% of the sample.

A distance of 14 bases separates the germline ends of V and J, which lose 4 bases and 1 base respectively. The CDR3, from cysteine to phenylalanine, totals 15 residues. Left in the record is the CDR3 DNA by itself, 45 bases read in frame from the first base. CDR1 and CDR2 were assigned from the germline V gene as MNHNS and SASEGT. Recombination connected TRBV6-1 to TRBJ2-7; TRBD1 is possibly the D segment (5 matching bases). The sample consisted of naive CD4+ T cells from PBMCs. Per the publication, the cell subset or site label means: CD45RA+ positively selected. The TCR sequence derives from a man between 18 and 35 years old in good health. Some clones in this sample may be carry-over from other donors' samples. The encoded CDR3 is CASSGSGWTSYEQYF. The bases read TGTGCCAGCAGTGGATCCGGGTGGACATCCTACGAGCAGTACTTC.